This T cell receptor (beta chain) comes out of a study of CD8 T cells in ankylosing spondylitis. Study-wide findings and caveats: Seemingly characteristic of ankylosing spondylitis blood was a TCR beta motif consisting of 7 or 8 highly homologous variants. Disease-linked clones bore a CD8+ phenotype and were relatively rare in peripheral blood. Disease-linked clones reportedly concentrated significantly in matched ankylosing spondylitis synovial fluid. Prior work had noted some motif variants in reactive arthritis blood and synovial fluid.

This clonotype was observed at least ten times. Antigen specificity is unknown. The CDR3 loop spans 14 amino acids. The V gene lost 4 bases and the J gene lost 4 bases, with 12 bases spanning the gap. CDR1 and CDR2 (germline): SGHRS, YFSETQ. 5'-RACE, quantitative and with molecular barcodes, yielded the TCR beta libraries. One entry per CDR3 protein, called by TCRdb with MiXCR from the 5' RACE reads. Found here are 200,000 to 250,000 distinct CDR3 sequences, about a sixth of them singletons; the top ten hold roughly 43%. Sequenced input: blood, either unsorted or a sorted T cell fraction (not recorded which). The rearrangement joins TRBV5-1 to TRBJ2-1; tentatively, D is TRBD1 (6 bases). This receptor was identified in a male donor with ankylosing spondylitis. CDR3 in DNA: TGCGCCAGCAGCCTACTGACAGGTTACAATGAGCAGTTCTTC. Residues: CASSLLTGYNEQFF.